This T cell receptor (beta chain) appears in the sequencing data of a study of blood T cell repertoires in COVID-19. Overall study: The study drew acute and convalescent COVID-19 samples from the United States, Italy and Spain.

Sequencing used immunoSEQ multiplex PCR; TCRdb keeps in-frame clones, though not all of them. The sample has 55,000 to 90,000 clones, roughly 86% seen once. The CDR3 runs 14 residues. After removal of 10 bases from V and 5 bases from J, the junction contained 11 bases not matched to a gene. CDR1 is MNHEY and CDR2 is SVGAGI in the germline V gene. In its sample, this clone was seen once. The chain is built from TRBV6-5 and TRBJ2-5; TRBD1 aligns across 9 bases. This clonotype was sampled from a woman aged 55-75 years with acute or convalescent COVID-19. The sample was peripheral blood. CDR3 region: CAIRVQGAYETQYF. Written as DNA, the CDR3 is TGTGCCATAAGGGTACAGGGGGCTTATGAGACCCAGTACTTC.